This T cell receptor (beta chain) was captured by sequencing in a study of blood T cell repertoires in COVID-19. Sequenced by immunoSEQ multiplex PCR; TCRdb stores in-frame clones only, minus some. Among 300,000 to 400,000 clones, 85% to 90% were seen once, and the ten largest hold around 6%. This sequence was found in a woman between 45 and 65 years old with COVID-19, enrolled during active disease. Sequenced: peripheral blood.

The CDR3 sequence: CASSFLGGAADTQYF. The CDR3 DNA follows: TGTGCCAGCAGCTTTCTTGGCGGGGCGGCAGATACGCAGTATTTT. The rearrangement joins TRBV5-6 to TRBJ2-3; TRBD2 might be the D (6 bases). The ends were cut back, 2 bases at V and 4 bases at J, with 14 bases in the middle. Germline V lookup: CDR1 SGHDT, CDR2 YYEEEE. This CDR3 has 15 amino acids.